Listed here are 8 T cell receptor beta chains from one sample, sequenced in a study of T-cell memory formation after mild COVID-19. TCRdb ran MiXCR on the 5' RACE reads and lists one entry per CDR3 protein. The repertoire includes about 100,000 distinct CDR3 sequences, around 10% of them detected once, and around 40% sits in the top ten. The sequenced sample consisted of PBMCs or a T cell subset sorted from them (not recorded which). All receptors derive from a man aged 18 to 29 who had mild COVID-19 (a few samples of this study predate the infection). Cell type and time point are not known.

The chain links TRBV12-3 or TRBV12-4 to TRBJ1-5; perhaps TRBD1 as D (6 bases). The ends were cut back, 3 bases at V and 5 bases at J, with 11 bases in the middle. The CDR3 has 14 amino acids. CDR3 DNA: TGTGCCAGCAGTTTTTTGGGGGCGGATCAGCCCCAGCATTTT. This translates into CASSFLGADQPQHF.

The DNA of the CDR3 is TGTGCCAGCAGAGCCATTACAGGGCAGATCAATCAGCCCCAGCATTTT. It encodes CASRAITGQINQPQHF. The chain uses TRBV28 and TRBJ1-5, with a possible D match to TRBD1 (6 bases). The CDR3 runs to 16 residues. Between the trimmed V and J ends, which lost 6 bases and 3 bases, there was a span of 18 bases. The germline gives CDR1 MDHEN, CDR2 SYDVKM.

The rearrangement links TRBV6-6 to TRBJ1-5; D is undetermined. This CDR3 has 15 amino acids. Per the germline V gene, CDR1 is MNHNY and CDR2 is SVGAGI (reference sequence). Trimming shortened V by 2 bases and J by 3 bases, and 11 bases separated the two germline ends. The DNA for the CDR3 is TGTGCCAGCAGTTACCACCCGGGTGCCAATCAGCCCCAGCATTTT. Protein sequence: CASSYHPGANQPQHF.

CDR3 nucleotides: TGTGCCAGCAGCCAAAGAAGGGACAGGGGGTACCCACCCTACAATGAGCAGTTCTTC. Translation gives CASSQRRDRGYPPYNEQFF. The chain couples TRBV14 to TRBJ2-1; 11 nucleotides align to TRBD1. V lost 2 bases and J lost 2; bases outside the gene matches: 11. CDR3 size: 19 residues. Germline V gives CDR1 SGHDN, CDR2 FVKESK. The entire variable domain, with the rest obtained from reference TRBV14 and TRBJ2-1, is as follows: EAGVTQFPSHSVIEKGQTVTLRCDPISGHDNLYWYRRVMGKEIKFLLHFVKESKQDESGMPNNRFLAERTGGTYSTLKVQPAELEDSGVYFCASSQRRDRGYPPYNEQFFGPGTRLTVL.

This clonotype appeared many times. CDR3: CASSSTSYGTEAFF. The CDR3 DNA follows: TGTGCCAGCAGCTCTACTAGTTACGGCACTGAAGCTTTCTTT. The chain is built from TRBV7-9 and TRBJ1-1; D gene uncertain. V was trimmed by 4 bases and J by 4 bases, leaving 13 bases between them. The CDR3 extends over 14 amino acids. Germline-derived CDR1 and CDR2 are SEHNR and FQNEAQ (reference sequence). The whole variable domain, remainder taken from reference TRBV7-9 and TRBJ1-1, is DTGVSQNPRHKITKRGQNVTFRCDPISEHNRLYWYRQTLGQGPEFLTYFQNEAQLEKSRLLSDRFSAERPKGSFSTLEIQRTEQGDSAMYLCASSSTSYGTEAFFGQGTRLTVV.

The rearrangement links TRBV6-6 to TRBJ1-1; D unresolved. CDR1 MNHNY and CDR2 SVGAGI come from the germline V gene (reference sequence). Trimming left V 6 bases short and J 4 bases short, with 18 bases between. The CDR3 has 15 amino acids. This CDR3 reads CASSLSGVEPTEAFF. For the CDR3, the DNA is TGTGCCAGCAGCTTGTCGGGTGTGGAACCCACTGAAGCTTTCTTT.

This clonotype was recorded at least ten times. This sequence joins TRBV5-1 and TRBJ1-1; D unclear. Germline V CDR1 and CDR2: SGHRS, YFSETQ. Trimming removed 3 bases at V and 0 bases at J, with 9 bases between. The CDR3 loop spans 14 amino acids. DNA of the CDR3: TGCGCCAGCAGCTGGAGGACGGTGAACACTGAAGCTTTCTTT. Residues: CASSWRTVNTEAFF.

The V call is TRBV4-3, the J call TRBJ2-2, with D possibly TRBD1 on 6 matching bases. CDR1 and CDR2 (germline): LGHNA, YSLEER. This CDR3 has 16 amino acids. Trimming removed 1 base from V and 7 bases from J, with 16 bases in between. This chain's CDR3 is CASSQAADRTGGELFF. The CDR3 DNA sequence: TGCGCCAGCAGCCAAGCCGCCGACAGGACGGGCGGGGAGCTGTTTTTT.